The 8 T cell receptor beta chains reported below all come from one sample, sequenced in a study of T cell repertoires in cytomegalovirus infection. TCRdb called the reads again in MiXCR, with one record for every CDR3 protein. The sample has about 740,000 distinct CDR3 sequences, approximately 40% seen once. Sequences were obtained from PBMCs. Receptor source: a human donor in good health (CMV status not recorded). Some clones in this sample may be carry-over from other donors' samples.

V gene TRBV20-1 combines with J gene TRBJ1-1; D remains unclear. The CDR3 contains 12 residues. V was cut by 3 bases and J by 10 bases, with 15 bases left in between. CDR1 DFQATT and CDR2 SNEGSKA come from the germline V gene (reference sequence). In DNA, the CDR3 is TGCAGTGCTAGCGACAAGGAGGTTGGAGCTTTCTTT. It is translated as CSASDKEVGAFF.

The chain links TRBV5-4 to TRBJ2-3; 9 nucleotides match TRBD2. CDR3 length equals 16 residues. The V segment lost 0 bases and the J segment 4 bases; nucleotides outside the gene matches: 6. Germline CDR1 and CDR2: SGHNT and YYREEE (reference sequence). DNA of the CDR3: TGTGCCAGCAGCTTGGCCCCTAGCGGGACACCAGATACGCAGTATTTT. It yields the protein CASSLAPSGTPDTQYF.

This sequence joins TRBV6-5 and TRBJ2-7; D is perhaps TRBD1 (6 bases). V was clipped by 4 bases and J by 0 bases, with 16 bases between them. This CDR3 is built from 16 residues. The V gene's germline CDR1 is MNHEY and CDR2 SVGAGI. The DNA of the CDR3 is TGTGCCAGCAGTTCCCCACAGGGTTTGGGCTCCTACGAGCAGTACTTC. Protein: CASSSPQGLGSYEQYF.

This chain uses TRBV11-2 with TRBJ1-1; D gene ambiguous. The CDR3 runs 14 residues. Trimming removed 4 bases from V and 4 bases from J, with 13 bases in between. Germline assignment: CDR1 SGHAT and CDR2 FQNNGV. The CDR3 region is CASSYPGWGTEAFF. Written as DNA, the CDR3 is TGTGCCAGCAGCTACCCCGGCTGGGGCACTGAAGCTTTCTTT. The variable domain in full, completed from reference TRBV11-2 and TRBJ1-1, reads EAGVAQSPRYKIIEKRQSVAFWCNPISGHATLYWYQQILGQGPKLLIQFQNNGVVDDSQLPKDRFSAERLKGVDSTLKIQPAKLEDSAVYLCASSYPGWGTEAFFGQGTRLTVV.

This clonotype was seen a handful of times. The chain recombines TRBV4-1 with TRBJ2-4; D ambiguous. Trimming cost V 0 bases and J 6 bases, with 6 bases left between them. Germline lookup yields CDR1 MGHRA and CDR2 YSYEKL. The CDR3 totals 13 residues. CDR3: CASSQDHRNIQYF. The CDR3 region has the DNA TGCGCCAGCAGCCAAGACCACCGAAACATTCAGTACTTC.

The J gene is TRBJ2-3, the V gene TRBV12-5, with 8 positions matching TRBD2. Germline CDR1 is LGHNT and CDR2 is FRNRAP. Trimming took 3 bases from V and 5 from J; bases not matched to a gene: 4. CDR3 length: 14 residues. Here the CDR3 reads CASGFGLAGDTQYF. The CDR3, as DNA: TGTGCTAGTGGTTTTGGGCTAGCGGGAGATACGCAGTATTTT.

This clonotype was recorded a few times. J is TRBJ1-5 and V is TRBV7-9; 9 positions match TRBD1. The CDR3 totals 15 residues. Trimming cost V 5 bases and J 5 bases; bases outside gene matches: 7. In germline, CDR1 is SEHNR, CDR2 FQNEAQ (reference sequence). The CDR3 protein is CASSPTGTGHQPQHF. CDR3 DNA: TGTGCCAGCAGCCCCACCGGGACAGGGCATCAGCCCCAGCATTTT.

As to this clonotype: Relative to the germline gene, one junction end is altered; a read error may explain this. The rearrangement joins TRBV7-7 to TRBJ2-2; weak D call: TRBD2 (5 bases). The CDR3 runs to 15 residues. CDR1 and CDR2 (germline): SSHAT, FNYEAQ (reference sequence). The CDR3 loop reads CASSVSSPNTGELFF. In nucleotides, the CDR3 is TGTGCTAGCAGCGTCTCTAGCCCCAACACCGGGGAGCTGTTTTTT.